Each of the 7 T cell receptor beta chains below was sequenced from the same sample in a study of blood T cell repertoires in COVID-19. Here immunoSEQ multiplex PCR was the method, and the copy in TCRdb shows in-frame clones only, minus some. The data contain some 250,000 clones, around 90% of them singletons. The sequenced sample consisted of peripheral blood. These receptors came from a man aged 55-75 years who had recovered from COVID-19.

The V gene is TRBV19, the J gene TRBJ1-5; maybe TRBD1 (6 bases). V gave up 7 bases and J gave up 8 bases, with 21 bases separating them. The CDR3 extends over 15 amino acids. CDR1 and CDR2 from the germline V gene are LNHDA and SQIVND (reference sequence). Here the CDR3 reads CASTYRVRGEEPQHF. The CDR3 DNA reads as TGTGCCAGTACCTACAGGGTCAGGGGAGAGGAGCCCCAGCATTTT.

The chain employs TRBV12-2 and TRBJ2-3; the D call TRBD1 from the table was never checked on the DNA. TRBV12-2 is an annotated pseudogene. The CDR3 contains 17 residues. Here the CDR3 DNA reads TGTGCAAGTCGCTTAGATGTGGGACAGATAAGCACAGATACGCAGTATTTT. It yields the protein CASRLDVGQISTDTQYF.

The chain has TRBV9 and TRBJ2-7, with a possible D match to TRBD1 (8 bases). Trimming removed 9 bases from V and 4 bases from J, with 35 bases in between. Per the germline V gene, CDR1 is SGDLS and CDR2 is YYNGEE. The CDR3 spans 19 residues. In DNA form, the CDR3 reads TGTGCCAACAAAGGACAGGGAAGGGAGGGGTCGGCCACCAAATACGAGCAGTACGTC. Translating it yields CANKGQGREGSATKYEQYV.

This chain uses TRBV3-1 (or the pseudogene TRBV3-2) with TRBJ2-1; 7 bases fit TRBD2. The V and J ends lost 1 base and 9 bases, in that order; junction bases with no gene match: 6. The CDR3 is 14 residues long. Per the germline V gene, CDR1 is LGHDT and CDR2 is YNNKEL (reference sequence). The CDR3 DNA follows: TGTGCCAGCAGCCAAGCGGGGGGAGGTGGTGAGCAGTTCTTC. Translation: CASSQAGGGGEQFF.

This clone has only a few counts. The chain combines TRBV5-5 with TRBJ1-5; no firm D call. V was pared by 2 bases and J by 3 bases, with 12 bases between. The CDR3 is made up of 15 amino acids. The V gene's germline CDR1 is SGHKS and CDR2 YYEKEE (reference sequence). The CDR3 spells CASSLHLSDNQPQHF. CDR3 bases: TGTGCCAGCAGCTTACATTTATCAGACAATCAGCCCCAGCATTTT.

The gene calls are TRBV9 and TRBJ2-3; 7 bases map to TRBD2. J gave up 2 bases and V 4 bases, and 7 bases lay outside the gene matches. The CDR3 consists of 15 residues. Germline CDR1 SGDLS, CDR2 YYNGEE. The CDR3 reads CASSSSGALTDTQYF. In nucleotides, the CDR3 is TGTGCCAGCAGCTCAAGCGGGGCCCTCACAGATACGCAGTATTTT.

The chain recombines TRBV18 with TRBJ2-3, with TRBD1 matching 9 bases. CDR1 is KGHSH, CDR2 LQKENI, per germline. The ends lost 0 bases at V and 4 bases at J; junction bases unmatched: 2. CDR3 length: 15 amino acids. CDR3 amino acids: CASSPPTGGSDTQYF. The CDR3, as DNA: TGTGCCAGCTCACCACCGACAGGGGGATCAGATACGCAGTATTTT.